A few counts support the clone carrying this T cell receptor (beta chain). The data belong to a study of T cells in localized non-small cell lung cancer. This CDR3 has 14 amino acids. The V and J ends lost 8 bases and 6 bases, in that order; junction bases with no gene match: 9. Per germline, CDR1 MNHNS and CDR2 SASEGT. Libraries were prepared by immunoSEQ multiplex PCR; TCRdb keeps only in-frame clonotypes and omits some of them. This sample has 70,000 or so clones; roughly 83% occur once, and the top ten carry approximately 1.2%. Sequenced here: peripheral blood, sampled before any cancer treatment. V usage is TRBV6-1 and J usage is TRBJ2-7, with 11 bases matching TRBD1. The clonotype originates from an older female donor with stage I lung adenocarcinoma. The DNA of the CDR3 is TGTGCCAGCGCTTACGGACAGGGGGCTCGCGAGCAGTACTTC. Protein sequence: CASAYGQGAREQYF.